Included here is one TCR beta chain sequence, with context. Its antigen is as yet unknown. With a much larger clone just one base away, this may be a read error. Germline lookup yields CDR1 MNHEY and CDR2 SVGAGI. The CDR3 runs to 15 residues. Total RNA amounting to 500 ng was the source from which TCR beta cDNA was made with a constant-region primer. Nested multiplex PCR, run for three rounds with slightly modified ARM-PCR, yielded TCR beta libraries. Investigators reported that the first two PCR rounds, at about 11 cycles each, used TRBV1-TRBV30 forward primers with a C-beta reverse primer. TCRdb used MiXCR to reprocess the multiplex PCR reads, holding one entry per CDR3 protein. The data show 250,000 to 400,000 distinct CDR3 sequences, 50% to 70% seen once. The sample comes from a study of tumor-infiltrating lymphocytes in primary liver carcinoma. Background on the study: Surgery removed the patients' primary liver carcinoma. Tumors were stage T1-T3 N0M0, roughly 4 to 11 cm across.

Blood RNA originated from unsorted whole blood, with germline DNA additionally extracted. What was collected before surgery was 4 to 5 milliliters of peripheral blood. Study-wide results and limits: Tumor-adjacent and tumor-blood pairs displayed less overlap than did pairs of tumor regions.

The sequence was collected from a man in his forties with primary liver carcinoma and hepatitis B virus infection. The chain combines TRBV6-5 with TRBJ2-7; 11 bases are shared with TRBD2. The sample comprised peripheral blood. This CDR3 reads CASRSGTSGFYEQCF. CDR3 in DNA: TGTGCCAGCAGGTCCGGGACTAGCGGATTTTACGAGCAGTGCTTC.